This T cell receptor beta chain was documented in a study of T-cell memory formation after mild COVID-19. The CDR3 spans 14 residues. From germline, CDR1 is LGHDT and CDR2 YNNKEL (reference sequence). Trimming cost V 4 bases and J 1 base, with 11 bases left between them. A few counts support this clonotype. TCRdb fed the 5' RACE reads into MiXCR, producing one record per CDR3 protein. The sample records approximately 480,000 distinct CDR3 sequences, around a sixth being singletons. Sequences were obtained from PBMCs or a T cell subset sorted from them (not recorded which). This clonotype originated in an adult woman who had mild COVID-19 (a few samples of this study predate the infection). Cell type and time point are not known. This rearrangement joins TRBV3-1 to TRBJ2-7, with unresolved D. CDR3 region: CASSPSGLSYEQYF. CDR3 nucleotide sequence: TGTGCCAGCAGCCCTTCGGGTCTGTCCTACGAGCAGTACTTC.